The 10 T cell receptor beta chains in this list originate from one sample, sequenced in a study of blood T cell repertoires in COVID-19. This table comes from immunoSEQ multiplex PCR, and its TCRdb copy is limited to in-frame clones, with some not included. The table lists some 42,000 clones, about 91% of them singletons. Sequenced: peripheral blood. These receptors were taken from a human donor in a cohort sampled during active COVID-19.

The rearrangement links TRBV11-2 to TRBJ1-1; D is unresolved. The germline V and J ends were trimmed by 1 base and 6 bases, with 15 bases remaining between them. This CDR3 has 15 residues. Germline assignment: CDR1 SGHAT and CDR2 FQNNGV. CDR3 bases: TGTGCCAGCAGCTTAGTGCGGCAGCGTGACGCTGAAGCTTTCTTT. The encoded protein is CASSLVRQRDAEAFF.

The rearrangement uses TRBV28 and TRBJ1-1; tentative D call: TRBD1 (5 bases). Per the germline V gene, CDR1 is MDHEN and CDR2 is SYDVKM. Trimming left V 1 base short and J 10 bases short, with 10 bases between. This CDR3 is 12 amino acids long. CDR3 loop: CASSLSGMAAFF. The CDR3, as DNA: TGTGCCAGCAGTTTATCAGGGATGGCAGCTTTCTTT.

This chain connects TRBV2 to TRBJ2-3; D is possibly TRBD1 (5 bases). The V gene's germline CDR1 is SNHLY and CDR2 FYNNEI. The CDR3 loop spans 17 amino acids. Trimming cost V 3 bases and J 0 bases, with 16 bases left between them. This CDR3 reads CASSEAFRVLSTDTQYF. The CDR3 DNA reads TGTGCCAGCAGTGAGGCCTTCAGGGTTTTAAGCACAGATACGCAGTATTTT.

V is TRBV6-5 and J is TRBJ2-7; 10 bases line up with TRBD1. From germline, CDR1 is MNHEY and CDR2 SVGAGI. The V segment lost 9 bases and the J segment 4 bases; nucleotides outside the gene matches: 6. CDR3 length: 13 amino acids. CDR3 nucleotide sequence: TGTGCCAGTCGGGACAGGGGAGGGTACGAGCAGTACTTC. Its translation is CASRDRGGYEQYF.

The rearrangement joins TRBV5-1 to TRBJ2-7; TRBD1 aligns across 7 bases. The CDR3 consists of 14 residues. The germline gives CDR1 SGHRS, CDR2 YFSETQ. With V trimmed by 2 bases and J by 3 bases, 5 bases remained unmatched. The CDR3 here is CASSFGTAGYEQYF. CDR3 sequence (DNA): TGCGCCAGCAGCTTTGGGACAGCCGGCTACGAGCAGTACTTC.

This chain links TRBV6-2 or TRBV6-3 with TRBJ1-4, with TRBD1 identical over 9 bases. The junction had 9 bases not matched to a gene; V was cut back by 4 bases and J by 0 bases. Germline V gene sequence: CDR1 MNHEY, CDR2 SVGEGT. The CDR3 spans 18 residues. The CDR3 DNA follows: TGTGCCAGCAGTTGGGTAACGGGACAGGGTGCAACTAATGAAAAACTGTTTTTT. As protein: CASSWVTGQGATNEKLFF.

V and J are TRBV6-1 and TRBJ2-7; 10 nucleotides align to TRBD1. Germline CDR1 and CDR2: MNHNS and SASEGT. Trimming at V came to 5 bases and at J to 5 bases, leaving 6 bases not matched to a gene. The length of the CDR3 is 14 residues. The CDR3 nucleotides are TGTGCCAGCAGTCAACTCGGACAGGGGGACGAGCAGTACTTC. Translating it yields CASSQLGQGDEQYF.

This clone was counted only a few times. The V call is TRBV9, the J call TRBJ2-7; D not certain. The CDR3 consists of 14 residues. Trimming cost V 0 bases and J 2 bases, with 9 bases left between them. Germline CDR1 SGDLS, CDR2 YYNGEE. CDR3 protein: CASSVGHTTYEQYF. CDR3 nucleotide sequence: TGTGCCAGCAGCGTAGGTCACACGACCTACGAGCAGTACTTC.

V usage is TRBV5-5 and J usage is TRBJ2-5; a possible D gene is TRBD1 (5 bases). The CDR3 loop spans 14 amino acids. Germline values: CDR1 SGHKS, CDR2 YYEKEE (reference sequence). Deletions cut 0 bases from V and 5 bases from J, with 11 bases between. The CDR3 here is CASSLEGVRETQYF. In nucleotides, the CDR3 is TGTGCCAGCAGCTTGGAAGGGGTACGGGAGACCCAGTACTTC.

The J gene is TRBJ2-7, the V gene TRBV29-1; 9 bases align to TRBD1. The CDR3 covers 12 residues. With V trimmed by 4 bases and J by 5 bases, 3 bases remained unmatched. Germline values: CDR1 SQVTM, CDR2 ANQGSEA. The CDR3, as DNA: TGCAGCGTTGTCGACAGGGGGGACGAGCAGTACTTC. Residues: CSVVDRGDEQYF.